These 25 T cell receptor beta chains were all obtained from the same sample, sequenced in a study of T cell changes during pregnancy in multiple sclerosis (dated by TCRdb to 2018 to 2020). Libraries were made using the immunoSEQ multiplex PCR assay. TCRdb provides this immuneACCESS table in a form limited to in-frame rearrangements. Some clones are lacking; in checked studies, under half of them reflect an unresolved V gene, and why the rest are absent is not known. For this sample there are some 60,000 clones; about 83% appear just once. The ten biggest clones cover approximately 5.3% of the sample. Specimen: peripheral blood from another person, used as feeder cells. The receptors were gathered from a human donor whose cells served as feeder cells for cultures in a pregnancy study.

The chain combines TRBV7-2 with TRBJ2-1, with 8 bases identical to TRBD2. V lost 6 bases to trimming and J lost 5 bases; unmatched junction nucleotides: 15. The CDR3 totals 17 residues. Germline lookup yields CDR1 SGHTA and CDR2 FQGNSA. The CDR3 sequence is CASSPGLALVMDNEQFF. CDR3 sequence (DNA): TGTGCCAGCAGTCCAGGACTAGCCCTAGTTATGGACAATGAGCAGTTCTTC. The entire variable domain, with the rest obtained from reference TRBV7-2 and TRBJ2-1, is as follows: GAGVSQSPSNKVTEKGKDVELRCDPISGHTALYWYRQSLGQGLEFLIYFQGNSAPDKSGLPSDRFSAERTGGSVSTLTIQRTQQEDSAVYLCASSPGLALVMDNEQFFGPGTRLTVL.

The V call is TRBV6-5, the J call TRBJ2-7; the D gene is possibly TRBD1 (5 bases). The CDR3 has 14 amino acids. V was pared by 5 bases and J by 1 base, with 12 bases between. In germline, CDR1 is MNHEY, CDR2 SVGAGI. The CDR3 DNA follows: TGTGCCAGCAGTCGTCAACAGGTTTCCTACGAGCAGTACTTC. Protein sequence: CASSRQQVSYEQYF.

The chain joins TRBV18 to TRBJ2-7; TRBD2 aligns across 9 bases. This CDR3 contains 16 residues. Germline values: CDR1 KGHSH, CDR2 LQKENI. Germline trimming cut 0 bases from V and 3 bases from J; bases unmatched to any gene: 6. The CDR3 nucleotides are TGTGCCAGCTCACCACCGGGCACTAGCGGGCTCTACGAGCAGTACTTC. Residues: CASSPPGTSGLYEQYF.

This clone was picked up one time. The chain couples TRBV28 to TRBJ2-7, with D possibly being TRBD2 (5 bases). The V end lost 6 bases, the J end lost 5 bases, and 20 bases lay between the germline ends. The CDR3 loop spans 15 amino acids. Germline V CDR1 and CDR2: MDHEN, SYDVKM. CDR3 nucleotide sequence: TGTGCCAGCAGGCGGCAGCGGACCGGGCCCCACGAGCAGTACTTC. The encoded protein is CASRRQRTGPHEQYF.

This clone has a single count. The gene calls are TRBV5-1 and TRBJ2-3; 8 positions agree with TRBD1. V trimming: 4 bases; J trimming: 6 bases; junction bases outside the gene matches: 10. Germline V gene data show CDR1 as SGHRS and CDR2 as YFSETQ. The CDR3 totals 15 residues. The DNA of the CDR3 is TGCGCCAGCAGCATAGCAGGGGGCCCCCCCGATACGCAGTATTTT. It translates to CASSIAGGPPDTQYF. The variable domain in full, with the rest retrieved from reference TRBV5-1 and TRBJ2-3, is KAGVTQTPRYLIKTRGQQVTLSCSPISGHRSVSWYQQTPGQGLQFLFEYFSETQRNKGNFPGRFSGRQFSNSRSEMNVSTLELGDSALYLCASSIAGGPPDTQYFGPGTRLTVL.

The V and J genes are TRBV5-1 and TRBJ2-7, with 7 bases lining up with TRBD2. The CDR3 runs to 15 residues. V shed 5 bases and J 2 bases; nucleotides not matched to a gene: 10. From germline, CDR1 is SGHRS and CDR2 YFSETQ. CDR3 sequence (DNA): TGCGCCAGCAGTCAGAGCGGGGTTTATGCCTACGAGCAGTACTTC. Protein sequence: CASSQSGVYAYEQYF.

This clone was seen a few times. The rearrangement uses TRBV7-8 and TRBJ1-1; 10 bases match TRBD1. The CDR3 is made up of 17 amino acids. With V trimmed by 0 bases and J by 7 bases, 11 bases remained unmatched. The germline CDR1 and CDR2 sequences are SGHVS and FQNEAQ. The CDR3 sequence: CASSLAEAGTGADEAFF. The CDR3 DNA follows: TGTGCCAGCAGCTTAGCTGAAGCCGGGACAGGGGCCGATGAAGCTTTCTTT.

The V call is TRBV28, the J call TRBJ1-2; possible D gene TRBD1, 6 bases. Germline CDR1 MDHEN, CDR2 SYDVKM. V gave up 4 bases and J gave up 4 bases, with 13 bases separating them. CDR3 length: 14 amino acids. The DNA of the CDR3 is TGTGCCAGCAGTTCGGGACAAGCCACCTATGGCTACACCTTC. This translates into CASSSGQATYGYTF.

In its sample, this clone was seen a few times. The chain uses TRBV25-1 and TRBJ1-4, with 7 bases lining up with TRBD1. Germline values: CDR1 MGHDK, CDR2 SYGVNS. Losses at the gene ends were 6 bases for V and 5 bases for J; bases not matched to a gene: 0. This CDR3 has 12 residues. Here the CDR3 DNA reads TGTGCCAGCAGACAGGGGAATGAAAAACTGTTTTTT. Its protein is CASRQGNEKLFF.

The chain uses TRBV11-2 and TRBJ2-1; 13 bases line up with TRBD2. Germline CDR1 SGHAT, CDR2 FQNNGV. CDR3 length equals 16 residues. J lost 9 bases, V lost 5 bases, and 10 bases had no gene match. This chain's CDR3 is CASSHGGTSGTGEQFF. CDR3 sequence (DNA): TGTGCCAGCAGCCACGGAGGGACTAGCGGGACGGGTGAGCAGTTCTTC.

CDR3 residues: CASRPPGDRRQETQYF. CDR3 bases: TGTGCCAGCAGGCCGCCCGGGGACAGGCGCCAAGAGACCCAGTACTTC. The chain is built from TRBV27 and TRBJ2-5; 8 bases match TRBD1. J was trimmed by 1 base and V by 6 bases; bases with no gene match: 10. CDR3 length equals 16 residues. Germline V gene sequence: CDR1 MNHEY, CDR2 SMNVEV (reference sequence).

The V gene is TRBV28, the J gene TRBJ1-2, with a tentative D call TRBD1 (5 bases). The germline V gene encodes CDR1 MDHEN and CDR2 SYDVKM. V lost 5 bases and J lost 4, with 14 bases in between. The CDR3 totals 14 residues. CDR3: CASSPTGTPYGYTF. The CDR3 DNA sequence: TGTGCCAGCAGTCCCACCGGGACCCCCTATGGCTACACCTTC.

The rearrangement joins TRBV6-5 to TRBJ1-6; 7 bases are a match to TRBD1. The V gene's germline CDR1 is MNHEY and CDR2 SVGAGI. Trimming removed 6 bases from V and 2 bases from J; junction bases left unmatched: 4. This CDR3 has 15 amino acids. The CDR3 DNA is TGTGCCAGCAGACCGACAGGGACCTATAATTCACCCCTCCACTTT. Amino acid sequence: CASRPTGTYNSPLHF.

The chain employs TRBV6-1 and TRBJ1-2; a possible D gene is TRBD1 (6 bases). The ends were cut back, 6 bases at V and 8 bases at J, with 13 bases in the middle. The CDR3 runs 12 residues. Germline V gene sequence: CDR1 MNHNS, CDR2 SASEGT. The CDR3 reads CASRGAGDGYTF. The CDR3 DNA reads as TGTGCCAGCAGGGGGGCGGGGGACGGCTACACCTTC.

This clone was found once. V usage is TRBV2 and J usage is TRBJ2-1, with 9 nucleotides matching TRBD2. Germline V gene data show CDR1 as SNHLY and CDR2 as FYNNEI. CDR3 length equals 17 residues. The V and J ends lost 5 bases and 0 bases, in that order; junction bases with no gene match: 8. CDR3 residues: CASSRTSELLSYNEQFF. CDR3 bases: TGTGCCAGCAGTCGGACTAGCGAATTACTCTCCTACAATGAGCAGTTCTTC.

The rearrangement links TRBV28 to TRBJ2-1; D uncertain. The CDR3 sequence is 13 residues long. V was shortened by 7 bases and J by 4 bases, with 11 bases between the two germline ends. The germline V gene encodes CDR1 MDHEN and CDR2 SYDVKM. CDR3 protein: CASKSPSYNEQFF. The CDR3 DNA follows: TGTGCCAGCAAAAGTCCCTCTTACAATGAGCAGTTCTTC.

The gene calls are TRBV5-4 and TRBJ1-2; D may be TRBD1 (5 bases). V was cut by 6 bases and J by 3 bases, with 12 bases left in between. CDR3 length: 13 amino acids. CDR1 and CDR2 (germline): SGHNT, YYREEE (reference sequence). CDR3 DNA: TGTGCCAGCAACCGGGACGGGTACTATGGCTACACCTTC. Translating gives CASNRDGYYGYTF.

The chain recombines TRBV27 with TRBJ2-3; 12 bases fit TRBD2. There are 17 residues in the CDR3. V lost 5 bases and J lost 2; bases outside the gene matches: 8. Germline V gene data show CDR1 as MNHEY and CDR2 as SMNVEV (reference sequence). DNA of the CDR3: TGTGCCAGCAGTGGGTTGACTAGCGGGGGTCCCACAGATACGCAGTATTTT. Protein sequence: CASSGLTSGGPTDTQYF.

There are a few counts of this clone. The CDR3 spells CASSSSTGKDSPLHF. CDR3 coding DNA: TGTGCCAGCAGCTCCTCGACAGGGAAGGATTCACCCCTCCACTTT. This chain uses TRBV5-6 with TRBJ1-6; 7 nucleotides agree with TRBD1. After removal of 3 bases from V and 8 bases from J, the junction contained 8 bases not matched to a gene. The CDR3 sequence is 15 residues long. The germline V gene encodes CDR1 SGHDT and CDR2 YYEEEE.

V is TRBV9 and J is TRBJ2-5, with 14 bases fitting TRBD2. Germline-derived CDR1 and CDR2 are SGDLS and YYNGEE. V was pared by 3 bases and J by 5 bases, with 9 bases of the junction left unmatched. The CDR3 runs 17 residues. CDR3 residues: CASSGDPGLAGEETQYF. For the CDR3, the DNA is TGTGCCAGCAGCGGCGACCCGGGACTAGCGGGAGAGGAGACCCAGTACTTC.

V usage is TRBV19 and J usage is TRBJ1-5, with a possible D match to TRBD1 (5 bases). V lost 8 bases and J lost 1, with 21 bases in between. CDR1 is LNHDA, CDR2 SQIVND, per germline (reference sequence). The CDR3 length is 17 residues. The CDR3 bases are TGTGCCAGTCACCCAAACTCCATATGGGACAGCAATCAGCCCCAGCATTTT. It codes for CASHPNSIWDSNQPQHF.

The chain is built from TRBV5-1 and TRBJ2-3, with a weak D call TRBD1 (5 bases). Germline V lookup: CDR1 SGHRS, CDR2 YFSETQ. The CDR3 consists of 14 residues. V dropped 1 base and J dropped 6 bases, with 12 bases sitting between them. This CDR3 reads CASSLPQGGDTQYF. In DNA form, the CDR3 reads TGCGCCAGCAGCTTGCCCCAGGGTGGGGATACGCAGTATTTT.

The gene calls are TRBV7-6 and TRBJ2-7, with 9 nucleotides matching TRBD1. CDR1 is SGHVS and CDR2 is FNYEAQ in the germline V gene. This CDR3 region has 15 residues. Unmatched junction bases numbered 2, after V lost 1 base and J lost 1 base. In DNA, the CDR3 is TGTGCCAGCAGCTTAGAGGGGACAGGGTCCTACGAGCAGTACTTC. This sequence encodes CASSLEGTGSYEQYF.

V gene TRBV6-1 combines with J gene TRBJ1-4, with no clear D. The CDR3 contains 13 residues. V was pared by 2 bases and J by 4 bases, with 5 bases between. Germline V gene sequence: CDR1 MNHNS, CDR2 SASEGT. The CDR3 nucleotides are TGTGCCAGCAGTGAAAACAGTAATGAAAAACTGTTTTTT. Amino acids: CASSENSNEKLFF.

The chain combines TRBV7-9 with TRBJ2-3, with 9 positions matching TRBD1. Germline CDR1 reads SEHNR; CDR2 reads FQNEAQ (reference sequence). J lost 1 base, V lost 5 bases, and 4 bases had no gene match. CDR3 length: 15 amino acids. The DNA for the CDR3 is TGTGCCAGCAGCCCTACAGGGGGCGGCACAGATACGCAGTATTTT. This gives the protein CASSPTGGGTDTQYF.